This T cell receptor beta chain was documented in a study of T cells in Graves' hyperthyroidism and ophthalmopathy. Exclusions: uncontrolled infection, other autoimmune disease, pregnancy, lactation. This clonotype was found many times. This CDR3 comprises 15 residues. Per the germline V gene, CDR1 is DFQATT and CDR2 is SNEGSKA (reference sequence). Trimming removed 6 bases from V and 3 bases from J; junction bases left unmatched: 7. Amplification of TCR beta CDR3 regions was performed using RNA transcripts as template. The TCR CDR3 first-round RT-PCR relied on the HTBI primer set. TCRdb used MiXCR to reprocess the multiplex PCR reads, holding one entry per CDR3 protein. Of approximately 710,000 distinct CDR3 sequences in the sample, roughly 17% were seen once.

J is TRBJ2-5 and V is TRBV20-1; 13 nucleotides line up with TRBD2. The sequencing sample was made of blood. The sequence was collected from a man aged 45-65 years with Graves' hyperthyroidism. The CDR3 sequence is CSATSGRWFKETQYF. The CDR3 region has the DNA TGCAGTGCGACTAGCGGGAGGTGGTTTAAAGAGACCCAGTACTTC.